The source of this T cell receptor (beta chain) is a study of Ad26.COV2.S vaccination and SARS-CoV-2 variants. Clones were read by immunoSEQ multiplex PCR, and TCRdb kept only the in-frame ones, dropping some. The sample records fewer than 400,000 clones, about 82% being singletons. Treatment given: approximately 18 received Ad26.COV2.S at low or high dose, single or two shots; roughly five received placebo; per-sample allocation not given. Collection of samples fell on day 63 after the first vaccine or placebo injection. A Boston adult aged 18-55 years was the donor. The V end lost 7 bases, the J end lost 4 bases, and 16 bases lay between the germline ends. In germline, CDR1 is MDHEN, CDR2 SYDVKM. The CDR3 has 14 residues. With respect to this clone: As yet, its antigen is unknown.

Whole-study findings and limits: Vaccinees reportedly had broad spike-specific CD8+ and CD4+ T cell responses. Among vaccine recipients, spike-specific TCR breadth exceeded that of placebo recipients.

The sequence was obtained from a person aged 18-65 years who received the Ad26.COV2.S COVID-19 vaccine or a placebo. The chain links TRBV28 to TRBJ1-2; no clear D gene. This sample comprised peripheral blood, obtained in a trial of Ad26.COV2.S vaccine versus placebo. The DNA of the CDR3 is TGTGCCAGCATCCTAAGTGGAGCCAGCTATGGCTACACCTTC. Its protein is CASILSGASYGYTF.